Listed here are 5 T cell receptor beta chains from one sample, sequenced in a study of early T cells in non-severe SARS-CoV-2 infection. TCRdb passed the 5' RACE reads through MiXCR, listing each CDR3 protein once. The sample lists approximately 21,000 distinct CDR3 sequences; roughly 5.3% were seen once. The sample comprised whole blood. The receptors come from an adult who was a healthcare worker with PCR-confirmed SARS-CoV-2 infection or an uninfected control (not recorded which).

This clonotype was observed at least ten times. This chain joins TRBV3-1 and TRBJ2-1; TRBD2 matches 9 bases. Losses at the gene ends were 5 bases for V and 6 bases for J; bases not matched to a gene: 5. Germline CDR1 LGHDT, CDR2 YNNKEL (reference sequence). CDR3 length equals 14 residues. This chain's CDR3 is CASSFLAGSNEQFF. Written as DNA, the CDR3 is TGTGCCAGCAGCTTCCTAGCGGGAAGCAATGAGCAGTTCTTC.

This clonotype was seen at least ten times. The rearrangement uses TRBV7-6 and TRBJ1-1; 8 nucleotides match TRBD1. The germline V gene encodes CDR1 SGHVS and CDR2 FNYEAQ. With V trimmed by 3 bases and J by 1 base, 7 bases remained unmatched. This CDR3 comprises 16 residues. CDR3 sequence reads: CASSFYTGTGNTEAFF. DNA for the CDR3: TGTGCCAGCAGCTTCTACACCGGGACAGGGAACACTGAAGCTTTCTTT.

This clonotype was recorded many times. The V gene is TRBV12-3 or TRBV12-4, the J gene TRBJ2-7; D possibly corresponds to TRBD1 (5 bases). V was shortened by 2 bases and J by 2 bases, with 10 bases between the two germline ends. The CDR3 has 14 residues. The CDR3 bases are TGTGCCAGCAGTTTAAAGACAGTGACCTACGAGCAGTACTTC. Translating it yields CASSLKTVTYEQYF.

This clonotype was recorded at least ten times. The chain recombines TRBV20-1 with TRBJ1-5, with D perhaps matching TRBD1 (5 bases). V shed 4 bases and J shed 0 bases, with 10 bases lying between them. The CDR3 spans 14 residues. Germline loops: CDR1 DFQATT, CDR2 SNEGSKA (reference sequence). The CDR3 is CSATDRNSNQPQHF. The CDR3 nucleotides are TGCAGTGCTACCGACAGAAATAGCAATCAGCCCCAGCATTTT.

This clonotype was recorded many times. V is TRBV18 and J is TRBJ1-1; weak D call: TRBD1 (6 bases). The CDR3 is 13 amino acids. The V gene lost 7 bases and the J gene lost 3 bases, with 12 bases spanning the gap. Germline loops: CDR1 KGHSH, CDR2 LQKENI. The CDR3 sequence: CASFQGWDTEAFF. CDR3 coding DNA: TGTGCCAGCTTCCAGGGGTGGGACACTGAAGCTTTCTTT.